One and the same sample provided the 2 T cell receptor beta chains below, sequenced in a study of CD8+ T cells in alopecia areata (dated by TCRdb to the late 2010s). The time point label here, explained by the study, means: baseline before oral tofacitinib. The library was built by means of the immunoSEQ multiplex PCR assay. To provide template for TCR sequencing, every sample had RNA extracted and reverse transcribed into cDNA. TCRdb limited this immuneACCESS table to in-frame rearrangements with V and J called. A share of clones is missing; checked studies link under half to unresolved V genes, and the rest is unexplained. Here the sample has about 150,000 clones; around half occur a single time. The top ten clones comprise 15% to 20% of the sample. The material sequenced was CD8+ T cells sorted from blood, taken at week 0. All receptors come from a human donor with alopecia areata.

The count of this clone is one. The genes are TRBV25-1 and TRBJ2-7, with D maybe TRBD2 (6 bases). V dropped 3 bases and J dropped 7 bases, with 7 bases sitting between them. Germline CDR1 is MGHDK and CDR2 is SYGVNS. The CDR3 extends over 11 amino acids. The CDR3 DNA sequence: TGTGCCAGCAGTGAGGGGAGGGAGCAGTACTTC. It is translated as CASSEGREQYF.

About this clone itself: Relative to the germline gene, one junction end is altered; a read error may explain this. This sequence joins TRBV29-1 and TRBJ1-2; D is undetermined. The V gene's germline CDR1 is SQVTM and CDR2 ANQGSEA. This CDR3 has 13 amino acids. The CDR3 bases are TGCAGCGTTGAAGATCAACGGAACTATGGCTATACCTTC. Amino acid sequence: CSVEDQRNYGYTF.